Following are 15 T cell receptor beta chains from one sample sequenced in a study of blood T cell repertoires in COVID-19. Profiling relied on immunoSEQ multiplex PCR, and the TCRdb table lists in-frame clones only, not all of them. The sample records approximately 250,000 clones, 86% being singletons. The material sequenced was peripheral blood. The receptor set was obtained from a woman of 80 years or more with COVID-19, enrolled during active disease.

The V call is TRBV28, the J call TRBJ1-6; possible D gene TRBD1, 5 bases. V lost 8 bases to trimming and J lost 7 bases, with 12 bases between them. The CDR3 has 13 amino acids. CDR1 MDHEN and CDR2 SYDVKM come from the germline V gene. The CDR3 here is CASGGFRNSPLHF. CDR3 bases: TGTGCCAGCGGGGGGTTCCGGAATTCACCCCTCCACTTT.

This clone was seen a few times. The chain recombines TRBV6-2 or TRBV6-3 with TRBJ1-5; a weak D match, TRBD1 (6 bases). CDR1 is MNHEY, CDR2 SVGEGT, per germline. The V gene lost 6 bases and the J gene lost 2 bases, with 23 bases spanning the gap. This CDR3 has 18 residues. The CDR3 here is CASSKAQERGRGNQPQHF. The CDR3 bases are TGTGCCAGCAGCAAAGCACAGGAGAGGGGGAGGGGCAATCAGCCCCAGCATTTT.

The rearrangement joins TRBV10-1 to TRBJ2-3; possibly TRBD1 for D (6 bases). This CDR3 comprises 15 residues. With 2 bases removed from V and 1 base from J, the gap between germline ends came to 10 bases. Germline CDR1 is WNHNN and CDR2 is SYGVQD (reference sequence). CDR3 residues: CASSERSGGTDTQYF. CDR3 nucleotides: TGCGCCAGCAGTGAGAGGTCAGGGGGCACAGATACGCAGTATTTT.

A single count supports this clone. V gene TRBV2 combines with J gene TRBJ1-1; tentatively, D is TRBD1 (6 bases). Per germline, CDR1 SNHLY and CDR2 FYNNEI. Between the trimmed V and J ends, which lost 7 bases and 4 bases, there was a span of 16 bases. This CDR3 spans 14 amino acids. The DNA of the CDR3 is TGTGCCAGCACCTTTGGCAGGGGCGTCACTGAAGCTTTCTTT. This encodes CASTFGRGVTEAFF. The full variable domain, with the rest looked up from reference TRBV2 and TRBJ1-1, is EPEVTQTPSHQVTQMGQEVILRCVPISNHLYFYWYRQILGQKVEFLVSFYNNEISEKSEIFDDQFSVERPDGSNFTLKIRSTKLEDSAMYFCASTFGRGVTEAFFGQGTRLTVV.

CDR3 sequence: CASSDRTNTEAFF. The CDR3 nucleotides read TGTGCCAGTAGTGACAGGACGAACACTGAAGCTTTCTTT. The V call is TRBV19, the J call TRBJ1-1; possible D gene TRBD1, 6 bases. The V gene's germline CDR1 is LNHDA and CDR2 SQIVND (reference sequence). V was cut by 5 bases and J by 1 base, with 8 bases left in between. The CDR3 contains 13 residues.

This chain uses TRBV6-5 with TRBJ1-4; D remains ambiguous. CDR1 and CDR2 (germline): MNHEY, SVGAGI. This CDR3 comprises 14 residues. Trimming stripped 4 bases from V and 0 bases from J, with 6 bases between. The CDR3 is CASSSGATNEKLFF. Here the CDR3 DNA reads TGTGCCAGCAGTTCGGGTGCAACTAATGAAAAACTGTTTTTT.

The chain combines TRBV24-1 with TRBJ2-7; D might be TRBD1 (6 bases). The CDR3 has 11 residues. Trimming removed 6 bases from V and 9 bases from J, with 11 bases in between. CDR1 KGHDR and CDR2 SFDVKD come from the germline V gene. The CDR3 loop is CATSLQGRQYF. CDR3 coding DNA: TGTGCCACCAGTCTACAGGGAAGGCAGTACTTC.

The chain recombines TRBV25-1 with TRBJ2-7; 7 bases line up with TRBD1. Trimming at V came to 7 bases and at J to 5 bases, leaving 8 bases not matched to a gene. The CDR3 has 13 residues. In germline, CDR1 is MGHDK, CDR2 SYGVNS. CDR3 loop: CASKGQPVDEQYF. The DNA of the CDR3 is TGTGCCAGCAAGGGACAGCCGGTCGACGAGCAGTACTTC.

This chain connects TRBV29-1 to TRBJ2-1; 9 bases match TRBD2. V trimming: 0 bases; J trimming: 7 bases; junction bases outside the gene matches: 10. CDR3 length equals 16 residues. Germline V lookup: CDR1 SQVTM, CDR2 ANQGSEA. In DNA form, the CDR3 reads TGCAGCGTTGAAGATCTAGGCGGGGGGGCCTCGAATGAGCAGTTCTTC. It yields the protein CSVEDLGGGASNEQFF.

This clone was observed a few times. The chain carries TRBV6-5 and TRBJ1-1, with a weak D call TRBD1 (5 bases). CDR1 and CDR2 (germline): MNHEY, SVGAGI. Deletions cut 11 bases from V and 5 bases from J, with 12 bases between. This CDR3 spans 11 amino acids. The CDR3 DNA sequence: TGTGCCTCCTCCGGGGGGACTGAAGCTTTCTTT. As protein: CASSGGTEAFF.

The chain links TRBV19 to TRBJ1-1, with a weak D call TRBD1 (5 bases). The CDR3 extends over 15 amino acids. V lost 5 bases and J 2 bases, leaving 15 bases between the germline ends. Germline values: CDR1 LNHDA, CDR2 SQIVND (reference sequence). The CDR3 loop is CASSLGQGANTEAFF. In nucleotides, the CDR3 is TGTGCCAGTAGTCTGGGGCAGGGCGCCAACACTGAAGCTTTCTTT.

V usage is TRBV18 and J usage is TRBJ1-5; TRBD1 aligns across 8 bases. Germline V gene data show CDR1 as KGHSH and CDR2 as LQKENI. The J segment lost 2 bases and the V segment lost 4 bases, leaving 4 bases of the junction unmatched. The CDR3 is 15 residues long. CDR3 in DNA: TGTGCCAGCTCACTTCAGACAGGGGGCAATCAGCCCCAGCATTTT. Encoded protein: CASSLQTGGNQPQHF. The full variable domain, its missing parts supplied by reference TRBV18 and TRBJ1-5, is NAGVMQNPRHLVRRRGQEARLRCSPMKGHSHVYWYRQLPEEGLKFMVYLQKENIIDESGMPKERFSAEFPKEGPSILRIQQVVRGDSAAYFCASSLQTGGNQPQHFGDGTRLSIL.

The rearrangement joins TRBV13 to TRBJ2-1; D gene uncertain. The CDR3 covers 15 residues. The germline gives CDR1 PRHDT, CDR2 FYEKMQ (reference sequence). V lost 5 bases to trimming and J lost 0 bases, with 11 bases between them. The CDR3 is CASSRSESSYNEQFF. The DNA for the CDR3 is TGTGCCAGCAGCAGGAGCGAAAGCTCCTACAATGAGCAGTTCTTC.

The genes are TRBV30 and TRBJ1-2, with 9 bases aligning to TRBD1. The CDR3 is 14 amino acids. Germline lookup yields CDR1 GTSNPN and CDR2 SVGIG (reference sequence). V lost 2 bases and J lost 8; bases outside the gene matches: 9. The CDR3 nucleotides read TGTGCCTGGAGTCCTCGAGGAGGGACAGGGGGCTACACCTTC. Translated: CAWSPRGGTGGYTF. Full variable domain (outside the CDR3, taken from reference TRBV30 and TRBJ1-2): SQTIHQWPATLVQPVGSPLSLECTVEGTSNPNLYWYRQAAGRGLQLLFYSVGIGQISSEVPQNLSASRPQDRQFILSSKKLLLSDSGFYLCAWSPRGGTGGYTFGSGTRLTVV.

This clone has a handful of counts. The chain recombines TRBV5-5 with TRBJ1-1, with D perhaps TRBD1 (5 bases). V was pared by 2 bases and J by 4 bases, with 12 bases between. The V gene's germline CDR1 is SGHKS and CDR2 YYEKEE (reference sequence). The CDR3 is 14 residues long. CDR3 sequence: CASSFGSGGTEAFF. The CDR3 nucleotides are TGTGCCAGCAGCTTCGGGTCGGGGGGCACTGAAGCTTTCTTT. Full variable domain (outside the CDR3, taken from reference TRBV5-5 and TRBJ1-1): DAGVTQSPTHLIKTRGQQVTLRCSPISGHKSVSWYQQVLGQGPQFIFQYYEKEERGRGNFPDRFSARQFPNYSSELNVNALLLGDSALYLCASSFGSGGTEAFFGQGTRLTVV.